This T cell receptor (beta chain) was recorded in a study of OX40 agonist ivuxolimab in advanced cancers. The wider study: An anti-OX40 (CD134) antibody with agonistic activity, ivuxolimab, was administered to patients. Hepatocellular carcinoma, melanoma, renal cell or head and neck cancer occurred in dose-escalation patients. Eligibility admitted prior anti-PD-1, anti-PD-L1 or anti-CTLA-4 therapy; roughly 40% had some.

General study points: In a subset of nonresponders, normalized T-cell clonal expansion was also low.

Sequenced by immunoSEQ multiplex PCR; TCRdb stores in-frame clones only, minus some. This sample has 70,000 to 95,000 clones; 87% occur once, and the top ten carry more than 0.5%. Details on this clone: No antigen is known for it.

The CDR3 length is 16 residues. V lost 5 bases, J lost 0 bases, and 15 bases lay in between. Germline CDR1 is SGHVS and CDR2 is FQNEAQ. The sequenced sample was CD4+ or CD8+ T cells sorted from blood, obtained in a trial of the OX40 agonist ivuxolimab. This receptor was identified in an adult with an advanced solid tumor such as melanoma, head and neck, liver or kidney cancer. V and J are TRBV7-8 and TRBJ2-3; D is perhaps TRBD2 (6 bases). The CDR3 DNA is TGTGCCAGCAGCCCTACGGGGACTTCTAGCACAGATACGCAGTATTTT. This codes for CASSPTGTSSTDTQYF.